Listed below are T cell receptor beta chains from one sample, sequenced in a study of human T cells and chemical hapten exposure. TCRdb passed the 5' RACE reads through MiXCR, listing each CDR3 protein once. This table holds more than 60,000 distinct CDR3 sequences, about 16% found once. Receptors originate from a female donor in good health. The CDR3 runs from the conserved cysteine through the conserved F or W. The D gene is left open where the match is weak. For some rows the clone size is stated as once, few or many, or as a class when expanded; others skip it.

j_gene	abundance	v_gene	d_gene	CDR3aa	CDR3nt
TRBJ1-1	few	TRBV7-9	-	CASSLGGRGMNTEAFF	TGTGCCAGCAGCTTAGGAGGGCGAGGTATGAACACTGAAGCTTTCTTT
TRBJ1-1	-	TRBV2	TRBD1	CASSPTGGPSEAFF	TGTGCCAGCAGTCCGACAGGGGGCCCCTCCGAAGCTTTCTTT
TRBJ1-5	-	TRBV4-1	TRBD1	CASSLDRGSNQPQHF	TGCGCCAGCAGCCTCGACAGGGGAAGCAATCAGCCCCAGCATTTT
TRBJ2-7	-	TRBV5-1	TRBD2	CASSEGLASEQYF	TGCGCCAGCAGCGAGGGACTAGCGAGCGAGCAGTACTTC
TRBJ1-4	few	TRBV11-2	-	CASSLAESRGEKLFF	TGTGCCAGCAGCTTAGCTGAGTCAAGGGGTGAAAAACTGTTTTTT
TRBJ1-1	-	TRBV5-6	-	CASSLPGGGRNTEAFF	TGTGCCAGCAGCCTCCCCGGCGGGGGGCGGAACACTGAAGCTTTCTTT
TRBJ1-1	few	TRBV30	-	CAWRVNTEAFF	TGTGCCTGGAGGGTGAACACTGAAGCTTTCTTT
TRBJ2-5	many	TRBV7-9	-	CASSLNRQETQYF	TGTGCCAGCAGCTTAAACAGACAAGAGACCCAGTACTTC
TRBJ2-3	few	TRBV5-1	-	CASMTEASTDTQYF	TGCGCCAGCATGACCGAGGCTAGCACAGATACGCAGTATTTT
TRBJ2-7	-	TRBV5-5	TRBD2	CASSGGLAGGSYEQYF	TGTGCCAGCAGCGGAGGACTAGCGGGGGGCTCCTACGAGCAGTACTTC
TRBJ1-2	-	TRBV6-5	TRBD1	CASSETGFFQDGYTF	TGTGCCAGCAGTGAGACAGGGTTTTTTCAGGATGGCTACACCTTC
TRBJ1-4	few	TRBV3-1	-	CASSQQGSDEKLFF	TGTGCCAGCAGCCAGCAGGGGTCTGATGAAAAACTGTTTTTT
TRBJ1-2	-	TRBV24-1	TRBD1	CATSALDRGPPYGYTF	TGTGCCACCAGTGCCCTAGACAGGGGGCCGCCCTATGGCTACACCTTC
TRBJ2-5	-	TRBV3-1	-	CASSQDNSRQTQYF	TGTGCCAGCAGCCAAGATAACTCTCGTCAGACCCAGTACTTC
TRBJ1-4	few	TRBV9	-	CASSPKDSLNEKLFF	TGTGCCAGCAGCCCAAAGGACAGTCTTAATGAAAAACTGTTTTTT
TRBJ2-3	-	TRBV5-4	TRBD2	CASSQMTSPDTQYF	TGTGCCAGCAGCCAGATGACTAGCCCCGATACGCAGTATTTT
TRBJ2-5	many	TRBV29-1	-	CSVDGLDRETQYF	TGCAGCGTTGATGGTCTAGACAGGGAGACCCAGTACTTC
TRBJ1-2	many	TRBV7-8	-	CASSLSRGQYGYTF	TGTGCCAGCAGCTTAAGCCGGGGGCAATATGGCTACACCTTC
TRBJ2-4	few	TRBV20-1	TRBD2	CSARGPLAGAGNIQYF	TGCAGTGCTAGAGGCCCCTTAGCGGGAGCTGGAAACATTCAGTACTTC
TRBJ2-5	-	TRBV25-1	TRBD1	CASSESIRTGARRETQYF	TGTGCCAGCAGTGAATCGATTAGGACAGGGGCACGGCGAGAGACCCAGTACTTC
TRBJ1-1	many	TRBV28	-	CASREQRGSRKAFF	TGTGCCAGCAGAGAACAGAGAGGAAGTAGAAAAGCTTTCTTT
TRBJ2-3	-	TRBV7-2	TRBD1	CASSPTTGYYATQYF	TGTGCCAGCAGCCCAACGACAGGGTATTATGCTACGCAGTATTTT
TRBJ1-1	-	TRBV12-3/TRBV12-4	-	CASRRQLTEAFF	TGTGCCAGCAGACGACAGCTCACTGAAGCTTTCTTT
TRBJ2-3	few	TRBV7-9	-	CASSSKSRTLTDTQYF	TGTGCCAGCAGCTCCAAGTCCCGCACCCTCACAGATACGCAGTATTTT
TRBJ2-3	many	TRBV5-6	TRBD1	CASSFLETGDIWDTQYF	TGTGCCAGCAGCTTTCTAGAGACAGGGGACATCTGGGATACGCAGTATTTT
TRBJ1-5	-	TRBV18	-	CASSPGTTSNQPQHF	TGTGCCAGCTCGCCGGGGACAACTAGCAATCAGCCCCAGCATTTT
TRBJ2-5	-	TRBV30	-	CAWSVLVRETQYF	TGTGCCTGGAGTGTACTGGTGAGGGAGACCCAGTACTTC
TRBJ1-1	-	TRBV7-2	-	CASSLSRQGAFF	TGTGCCAGCAGCTTAAGTAGGCAGGGGGCTTTCTTT
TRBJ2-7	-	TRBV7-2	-	CASSQDGGLNYEQYF	TGTGCCAGCAGCCAGGACGGCGGTCTAAACTACGAGCAGTACTTC
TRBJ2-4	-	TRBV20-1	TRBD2	CSARVSGGAVAKNIQYF	TGCAGTGCTAGGGTTAGCGGGGGGGCCGTGGCCAAAAACATTCAGTACTTC
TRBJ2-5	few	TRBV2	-	CASRGPNHQETQYF	TGTGCCAGCAGAGGTCCGAACCATCAAGAGACCCAGTACTTC
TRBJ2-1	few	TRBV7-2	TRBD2	CASSLQPLAGGRNEQFF	TGTGCCAGCAGCCTCCAGCCACTAGCGGGAGGGCGTAATGAGCAGTTCTTC
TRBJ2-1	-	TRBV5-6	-	CASSLGRHYNEQFF	TGTGCCAGCAGCTTGGGACGGCACTACAATGAGCAGTTCTTC
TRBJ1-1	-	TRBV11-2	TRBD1	CASSRGQGRPEAFF	TGTGCCAGCAGCCGGGGACAGGGGAGGCCTGAAGCTTTCTTT
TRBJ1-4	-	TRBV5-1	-	CASSPSEGGQLFF	TGCGCCAGCAGCCCCTCGGAAGGAGGACAGTTGTTTTTT
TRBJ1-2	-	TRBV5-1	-	CASSLGAGEHYGYTF	TGCGCCAGCAGCTTGGGGGCAGGGGAGCACTATGGCTACACCTTC
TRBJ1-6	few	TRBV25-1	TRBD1	CASQDQRQGKSPLHF	TGTGCCAGCCAAGACCAGAGACAGGGTAAATCACCCCTCCACTTT
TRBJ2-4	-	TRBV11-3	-	CASSLSPPGAVQYF	TGTGCCAGCAGCTTAAGCCCTCCGGGGGCGGTTCAGTACTTC
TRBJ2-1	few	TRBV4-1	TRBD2	CASSQESPGLNHNEQFF	TGCGCCAGCAGCCAGGAATCTCCGGGACTAAACCACAATGAGCAGTTCTTC
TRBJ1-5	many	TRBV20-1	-	CSAIQQYNQPQHF	TGCAGTGCTATTCAACAGTACAATCAGCCCCAGCATTTT
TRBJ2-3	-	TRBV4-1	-	CASSHPGLGGNTQYF	TGCGCCAGCAGCCATCCCGGTTTAGGGGGAAATACGCAGTATTTT